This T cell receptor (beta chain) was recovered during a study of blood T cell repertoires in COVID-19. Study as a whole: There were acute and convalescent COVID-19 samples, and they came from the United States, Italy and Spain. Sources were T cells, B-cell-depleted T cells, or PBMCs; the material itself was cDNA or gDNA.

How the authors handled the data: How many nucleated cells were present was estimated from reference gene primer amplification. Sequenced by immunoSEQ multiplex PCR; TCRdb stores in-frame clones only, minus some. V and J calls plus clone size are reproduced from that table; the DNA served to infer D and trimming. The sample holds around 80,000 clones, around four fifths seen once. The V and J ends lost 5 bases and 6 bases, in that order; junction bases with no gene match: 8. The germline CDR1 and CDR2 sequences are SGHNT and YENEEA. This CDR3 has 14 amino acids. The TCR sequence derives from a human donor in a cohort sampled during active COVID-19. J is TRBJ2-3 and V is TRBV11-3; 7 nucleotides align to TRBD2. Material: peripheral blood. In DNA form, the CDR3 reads TGTGCCAGCAGCCGCAACGGACTAGAGGATACGCAGTATTTT. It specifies CASSRNGLEDTQYF. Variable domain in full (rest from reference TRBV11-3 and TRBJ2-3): EAGVVQSPRYKIIEKKQPVAFWCNPISGHNTLYWYLQNLGQGPELLIRYENEEAVDDSQLPKDRFSAERLKGVDSTLKIQPAELGDSAVYLCASSRNGLEDTQYFGPGTRLTVL.